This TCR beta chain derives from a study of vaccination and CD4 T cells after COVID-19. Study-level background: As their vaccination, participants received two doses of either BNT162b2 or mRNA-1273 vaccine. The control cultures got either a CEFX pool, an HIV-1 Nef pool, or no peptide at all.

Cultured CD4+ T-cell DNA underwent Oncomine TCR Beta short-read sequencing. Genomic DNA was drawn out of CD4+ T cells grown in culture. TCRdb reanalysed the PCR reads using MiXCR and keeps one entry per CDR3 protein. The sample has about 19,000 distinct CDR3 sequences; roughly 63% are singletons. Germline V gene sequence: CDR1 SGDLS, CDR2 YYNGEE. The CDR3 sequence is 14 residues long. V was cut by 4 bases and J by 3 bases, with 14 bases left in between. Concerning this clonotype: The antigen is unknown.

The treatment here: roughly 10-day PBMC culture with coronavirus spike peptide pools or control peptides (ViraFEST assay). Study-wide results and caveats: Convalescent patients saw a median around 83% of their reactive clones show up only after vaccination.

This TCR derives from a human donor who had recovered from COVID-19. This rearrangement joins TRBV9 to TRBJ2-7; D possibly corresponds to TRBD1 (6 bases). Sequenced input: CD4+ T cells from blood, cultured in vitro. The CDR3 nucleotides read TGTGCCAGCAGCCTCCGGGACAACTACTACGAGCAGTACTTC. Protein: CASSLRDNYYEQYF.